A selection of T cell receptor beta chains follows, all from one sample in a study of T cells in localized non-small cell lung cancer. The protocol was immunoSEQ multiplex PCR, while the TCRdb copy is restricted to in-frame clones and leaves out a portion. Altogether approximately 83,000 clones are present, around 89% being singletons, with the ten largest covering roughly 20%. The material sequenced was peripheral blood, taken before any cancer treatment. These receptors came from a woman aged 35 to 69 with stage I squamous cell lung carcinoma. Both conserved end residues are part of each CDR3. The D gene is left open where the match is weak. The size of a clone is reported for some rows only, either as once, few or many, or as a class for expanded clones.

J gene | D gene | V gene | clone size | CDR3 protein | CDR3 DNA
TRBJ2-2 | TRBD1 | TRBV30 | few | CAWAGGPGELFF | TGTGCCTGGGCAGGGGGCCCCGGGGAGCTGTTTTTT
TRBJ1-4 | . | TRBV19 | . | CASRDSRGDEKLFF | TGTGCCAGTAGGGATTCCAGGGGTGACGAAAAACTGTTTTTT
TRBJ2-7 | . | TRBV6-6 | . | CASSYSAEPIYEQYF | TGTGCCAGCAGTTACTCCGCCGAGCCCATCTACGAGCAGTACTTC
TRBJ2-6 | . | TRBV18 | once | CASSPRGGNSGANVLTF | TGTGCCAGCTCACCAAGAGGAGGGAACTCTGGGGCCAACGTCCTGACTTTC
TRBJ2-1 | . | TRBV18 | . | CASSPKGTQLRGPEQFF | TGTGCCAGCTCACCAAAAGGGACTCAACTAAGAGGGCCTGAGCAGTTCTTC
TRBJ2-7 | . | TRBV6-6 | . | CASSPVTPGEQYF | TGTGCCAGCAGCCCGGTGACACCTGGCGAGCAGTACTTC
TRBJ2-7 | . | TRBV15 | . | CATSKAAGNTYEQYF | TGTGCCACCAGCAAAGCGGCGGGGAATACCTACGAGCAGTACTTC
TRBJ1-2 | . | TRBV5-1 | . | CASSSTGLSAYGYTF | TGCGCCAGCAGCTCCACGGGACTCTCGGCCTATGGCTACACCTTC
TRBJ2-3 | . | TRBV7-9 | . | CASSPSTDTQYF | TGTGCCAGCAGCCCAAGCACAGATACGCAGTATTTT
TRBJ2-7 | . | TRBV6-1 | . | CASSELASRSYEQYF | TGTGCCAGCAGTGAACTGGCTTCCCGCTCCTACGAGCAGTACTTC
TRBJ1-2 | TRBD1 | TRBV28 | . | CASSLPLAGGDTSYTF | TGTGCCAGCAGTTTACCCCTGGCAGGGGGCGATACCAGCTACACCTTC
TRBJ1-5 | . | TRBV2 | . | CASSTGRQDQPQHF | TGTGCCAGCAGTACCGGACGGCAGGATCAGCCCCAGCATTTT
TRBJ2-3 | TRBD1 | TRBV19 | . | CARDRGQGGTDTQYF | TGTGCCAGGGATAGGGGACAGGGGGGAACAGATACGCAGTATTTT
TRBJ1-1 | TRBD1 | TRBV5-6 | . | CASSRAGTGYTEAFF | TGTGCCAGCAGCAGGGCCGGGACAGGATACACTGAAGCTTTCTTT
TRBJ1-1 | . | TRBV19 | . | CARNKARFSNTEAFF | TGTGCCCGAAATAAAGCGAGGTTTTCGAACACTGAAGCTTTCTTT
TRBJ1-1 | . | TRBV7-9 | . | CASSFPTEAFF | TGTGCCAGCAGCTTTCCCACTGAAGCTTTCTTT
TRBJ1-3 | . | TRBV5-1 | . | CASSLGPTGYTGNTIYF | TGCGCCAGCAGCTTGGGCCCAACAGGGTATACAGGAAACACCATATATTTT
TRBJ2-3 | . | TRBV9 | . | CASSVGWGSVDTQYF | TGTGCCAGCAGCGTGGGCTGGGGATCCGTGGATACGCAGTATTTT
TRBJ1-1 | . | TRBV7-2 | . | CASSPRFTVGTEAFF | TGTGCCAGCAGCCCCCGGTTTACAGTGGGCACTGAAGCTTTCTTT
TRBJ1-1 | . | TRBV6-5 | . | CASSRTVNTEAFF | TGTGCCAGCAGTAGGACAGTTAACACTGAAGCTTTCTTT
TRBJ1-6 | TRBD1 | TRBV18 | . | CASSPGTGNSPLHF | TGTGCCAGCTCACCCGGGACAGGGAATTCACCCCTCCACTTT
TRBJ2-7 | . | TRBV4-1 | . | CASRQVPVQSYEQYF | TGCGCCAGCAGACAGGTCCCGGTCCAATCCTACGAGCAGTACTTC
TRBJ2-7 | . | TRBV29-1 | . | CSVETGTYEQYF | TGCAGCGTTGAAACAGGGACATACGAGCAGTACTTC
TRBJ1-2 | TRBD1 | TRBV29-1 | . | CSVQGEGGGYGYTF | TGCAGCGTCCAGGGGGAGGGGGGGGGCTATGGCTACACCTTC
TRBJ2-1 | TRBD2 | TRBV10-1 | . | CASSERTSGLNEQFF | TGCGCCAGCAGTGAACGGACTAGCGGCCTCAATGAGCAGTTCTTC
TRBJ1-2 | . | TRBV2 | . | CASSEGFQDGYTF | TGTGCCAGCAGTGAGGGTTTCCAGGATGGCTACACCTTC
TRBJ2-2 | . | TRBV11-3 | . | CASSREGPPNTGELFF | TGTGCCAGCAGCCGAGAGGGGCCCCCGAACACCGGGGAGCTGTTTTTT
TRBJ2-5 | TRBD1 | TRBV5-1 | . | CASSSDRVGETQYF | TGCGCCAGCAGCTCGGACAGGGTCGGCGAGACCCAGTACTTC
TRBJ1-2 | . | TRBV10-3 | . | CAISAVANYGYTF | TGTGCCATCAGTGCGGTAGCTAACTATGGCTACACCTTC
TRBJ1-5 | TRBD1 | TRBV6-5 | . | CASSYTDRGQPQHF | TGTGCCAGCAGTTACACGGACAGGGGTCAGCCCCAGCATTTT
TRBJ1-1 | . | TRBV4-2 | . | CASSQESRITEAFF | TGTGCCAGCAGCCAAGAAAGCAGAATCACTGAAGCTTTCTTT
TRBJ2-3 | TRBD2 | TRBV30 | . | CAWGTSGGNTQYF | TGTGCCTGGGGGACTAGCGGGGGAAATACGCAGTATTTT
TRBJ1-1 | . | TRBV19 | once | CASSIWEMPFF | TGTGCCAGTAGTATTTGGGAGATGCCTTTCTTT
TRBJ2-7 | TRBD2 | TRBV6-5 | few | CASSARGGDNEQYF | TGTGCCAGCAGTGCCCGCGGGGGGGACAACGAGCAGTACTTC
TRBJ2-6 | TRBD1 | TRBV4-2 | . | CASSQQGDGANVLTF | TGTGCCAGCAGCCAACAGGGGGACGGGGCCAACGTCCTGACTTTC
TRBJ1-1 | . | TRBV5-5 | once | CASSLAVLGNSNTEAFF | TGTGCCAGCAGCTTGGCAGTTCTGGGGAACTCGAACACTGAAGCTTTCTTT
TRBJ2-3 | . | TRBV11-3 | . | CASSLAGVDTQYF | TGTGCCAGCAGCCTAGCAGGGGTAGATACGCAGTATTTT
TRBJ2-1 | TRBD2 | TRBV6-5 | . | CASSYRRGADEQFF | TGTGCCAGCAGTTACAGGCGGGGGGCGGATGAGCAGTTCTTC
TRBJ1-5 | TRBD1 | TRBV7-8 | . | CASNRDRANQPQHF | TGTGCCAGCAACCGGGACAGGGCTAATCAGCCCCAGCATTTT
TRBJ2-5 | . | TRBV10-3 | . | CAISEGLAQETQYF | TGTGCCATCAGTGAGGGGCTAGCCCAAGAGACCCAGTACTTC
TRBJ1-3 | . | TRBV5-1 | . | CASSFSGTAVSGNTIYF | TGCGCCAGCAGCTTCTCCGGGACGGCGGTCTCTGGAAACACCATATATTTT
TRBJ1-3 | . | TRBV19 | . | CASSAQGLTSGNTIYF | TGTGCCAGTAGTGCGCAAGGACTGACCTCTGGAAACACCATATATTTT
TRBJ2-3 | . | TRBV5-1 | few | CASSWAELSDTDTQYF | TGCGCCAGCAGCTGGGCCGAGCTTTCTGACACAGATACGCAGTATTTT
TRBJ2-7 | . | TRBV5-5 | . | CASRGPDSHSSYEQYF | TGTGCCAGCAGGGGGCCGGACAGTCATAGCTCCTACGAGCAGTACTTC